This TCR beta chain emerged from a study of shared clonotypes between healthy human individuals. Looking at the study overall: Plates per donor: three CD4 naive, three CD4 memory, two CD8 naive, one CD8 memory. Study-wide points: Donor scarcity curtailed the genetic and exposure-history diversity represented herein. Tissues were not sampled, only blood, and their repertoires likely differ.

On this clone itself: The antigen is not known.

Original analysis: Filtering was not the same, since immunoSEQ gave junction-only sequences without quality scores. Clones were sequenced by immunoSEQ multiplex PCR, and TCRdb holds only the in-frame ones, with some missing. The DNA gave D and trimming, while V, J and clone size come from that table. The sample yields over 1.4 million clones, more than 95% seen once. J lost 7 bases, V lost 5 bases, and 14 bases had no gene match. CDR1 is SGHTA and CDR2 is FQGNSA in the germline V gene. There are 16 residues in the CDR3. Material for sequencing was naive CD4+ T cells sorted from blood. Subset here: CD45RA+ positively selected. The rearrangement joins TRBV7-2 to TRBJ2-1, with 7 bases that match TRBD2. The TCR comes from a man aged 30 to 45 in good health. The CDR3 loop is CASSKNPASGTNEQFF. Written as DNA, the CDR3 is TGTGCCAGCAGCAAAAACCCCGCAAGCGGGACGAATGAGCAGTTCTTC.